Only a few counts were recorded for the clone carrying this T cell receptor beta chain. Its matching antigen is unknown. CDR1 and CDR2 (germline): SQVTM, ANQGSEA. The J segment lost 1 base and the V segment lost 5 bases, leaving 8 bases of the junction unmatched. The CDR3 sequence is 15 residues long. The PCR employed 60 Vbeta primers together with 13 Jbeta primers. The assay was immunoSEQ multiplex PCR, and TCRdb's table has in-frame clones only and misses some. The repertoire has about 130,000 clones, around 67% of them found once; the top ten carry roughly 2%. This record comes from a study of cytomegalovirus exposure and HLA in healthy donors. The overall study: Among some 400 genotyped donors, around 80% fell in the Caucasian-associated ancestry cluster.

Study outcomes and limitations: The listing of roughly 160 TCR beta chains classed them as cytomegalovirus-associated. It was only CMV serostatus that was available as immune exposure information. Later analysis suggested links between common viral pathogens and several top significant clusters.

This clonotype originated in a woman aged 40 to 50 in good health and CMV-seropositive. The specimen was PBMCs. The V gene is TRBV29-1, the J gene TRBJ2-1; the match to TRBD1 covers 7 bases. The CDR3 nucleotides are TGCAGCGTTCTTCCCGGGACAGTTTCCTACAATGAGCAGTTCTTC. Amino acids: CSVLPGTVSYNEQFF.